The 25 T cell receptor beta chains below come from one sample, sequenced in a study of blood T cell repertoires in COVID-19. Method: immunoSEQ multiplex PCR; TCRdb's copy keeps in-frame clones and lacks some. The table has fewer than 150,000 clones, 84% seen once; the top ten hold over 10%. Sample: peripheral blood. These receptors came from a human donor in a cohort sampled during active COVID-19.

The chain recombines TRBV6-4 with TRBJ2-1, with 8 bases matching TRBD2. This CDR3 has 14 amino acids. From germline, CDR1 is MRHNA and CDR2 SNTAGT. With V trimmed by 10 bases and J by 2 bases, 7 bases remained unmatched. CDR3 sequence reads: CATRPGGAYNEQFF. The CDR3 DNA is TGTGCCACCCGGCCCGGGGGGGCCTACAATGAGCAGTTCTTC.

The chain is built from TRBV20-1 and TRBJ1-5, with D possibly being TRBD1 (6 bases). CDR1 is DFQATT, CDR2 SNEGSKA, per germline (reference sequence). V dropped 3 bases and J dropped 0 bases, with 9 bases sitting between them. This CDR3 contains 14 residues. The CDR3 bases are TGCAGTGCTAGTACAGGGACTAGCAATCAGCCCCAGCATTTT. Residues: CSASTGTSNQPQHF.

The V gene is TRBV27, the J gene TRBJ1-5, with D possibly TRBD1 on 5 matching bases. This CDR3 contains 15 residues. Per the germline V gene, CDR1 is MNHEY and CDR2 is SMNVEV (reference sequence). V lost 2 bases and J 0 bases, leaving 8 bases between the germline ends. The CDR3 DNA sequence: TGTGCCAGCAGTTTAGAGGGACTTAGCAATCAGCCCCAGCATTTT. This translates into CASSLEGLSNQPQHF.

This clone has just a few counts. CDR3 sequence (DNA): TGTGCCATCGGGCTAGCGGGGGGGCCTGGGCAGTTCTTC. Translated, it gives CAIGLAGGPGQFF. The chain has TRBV10-3 and TRBJ2-1; 12 bases agree with TRBD2. The CDR3 loop spans 13 amino acids. Unmatched junction bases numbered 8, after V lost 8 bases and J lost 12 bases. The germline V gene has CDR1 ENHRY and CDR2 SYGVKD.

This chain uses TRBV9 with TRBJ2-5; D is uncertain. The CDR3 is 13 amino acids. Germline V gives CDR1 SGDLS, CDR2 YYNGEE. V was clipped by 3 bases and J by 0 bases, with 6 bases between them. The CDR3 sequence is CASSAQNQETQYF. CDR3 nucleotide sequence: TGTGCCAGCAGCGCACAGAACCAAGAGACCCAGTACTTC.

The genes are TRBV27 and TRBJ2-1, with 7 bases identical to TRBD1. CDR3 length: 14 residues. CDR1 MNHEY and CDR2 SMNVEV come from the germline V gene (reference sequence). V gave up 5 bases and J gave up 4 bases; unmatched junction bases: 5. The CDR3 sequence: CASSLGTAYNEQFF. The CDR3 DNA is TGTGCCAGCAGTCTCGGGACAGCTTACAATGAGCAGTTCTTC.

CDR3: CASSLRSKGGEQYF. CDR3 coding DNA: TGTGCCAGCAGCTTACGGTCGAAAGGGGGCGAGCAGTACTTC. The chain links TRBV11-3 to TRBJ2-7; perhaps TRBD1 as D (6 bases). V was pared by 2 bases and J by 6 bases, with 14 bases between. CDR1 SGHNT and CDR2 YENEEA come from the germline V gene. The CDR3 sequence is 14 residues long.

On this clone itself: Compared with germline, one end of the junction differs, possibly owing to a read error. The chain has TRBV27 and TRBJ2-7, with D uncertain. This CDR3 region has 12 residues. Germline V gene data show CDR1 as MNHEY and CDR2 as SMNVEV (reference sequence). The CDR3 here is CASSSAGLETLF. In DNA form, the CDR3 reads TGTGCCAGCAGTTCCGCTGGCCTTGAGACACTTTTC.

The chain has TRBV11-3 and TRBJ2-2, with 9 bases identical to TRBD1. CDR3 length: 17 residues. CDR1 SGHNT and CDR2 YENEEA come from the germline V gene. After removal of 5 bases from V and 5 bases from J, the junction contained 12 bases not matched to a gene. As DNA, the CDR3 is TGTGCCAGCAGCGGGGACAGGGCCTTGGGGAAAACCGGGGAGCTGTTTTTT. It yields the protein CASSGDRALGKTGELFF.

V gene TRBV30 combines with J gene TRBJ1-3, with no clear D. Trimming pared 2 bases from V and 1 base from J, leaving 15 bases between. The CDR3 extends over 16 amino acids. Germline loops: CDR1 GTSNPN, CDR2 SVGIG (reference sequence). Written as DNA, the CDR3 is TGTGCCTGGAGTCCTCTGACGGGAGGTTCTGGAAACACCATATATTTT. Encoded protein: CAWSPLTGGSGNTIYF.

This chain joins TRBV9 and TRBJ2-7; the match to TRBD1 covers 9 bases. V lost 4 bases to trimming and J lost 4 bases; unmatched junction nucleotides: 6. CDR1 and CDR2 from the germline V gene are SGDLS and YYNGEE. This CDR3 has 14 residues. CDR3 residues: CASSTRQGDYEQYF. Written as DNA, the CDR3 is TGTGCCAGCAGCACCCGACAGGGGGATTACGAGCAGTACTTC.

This clone was picked up one time. The chain is built from TRBV7-2 and TRBJ1-4; D is perhaps TRBD1 (5 bases). Germline V gene lookup returns CDR1 SGHTA and CDR2 FQGNSA. V was cut by 5 bases and J by 1 base, with 11 bases left in between. The CDR3 runs 15 residues. The CDR3 DNA reads as TGTGCCAGCAGCCCCGGGGGGTTAACTAATGAAAAACTGTTTTTT. It encodes CASSPGGLTNEKLFF. The variable domain in full, completed from reference TRBV7-2 and TRBJ1-4, reads GAGVSQSPSNKVTEKGKDVELRCDPISGHTALYWYRQSLGQGLEFLIYFQGNSAPDKSGLPSDRFSAERTGGSVSTLTIQRTQQEDSAVYLCASSPGGLTNEKLFFGSGTQLSVL.

The chain is built from TRBV28 and TRBJ1-3, with a tentative D call TRBD1 (5 bases). The germline V and J ends were trimmed by 6 bases and 2 bases, with 14 bases remaining between them. Germline CDR1 is MDHEN and CDR2 is SYDVKM. This CDR3 contains 15 residues. The chain's CDR3 is CASRLRAVTGNTIYF. The CDR3 coding sequence is TGTGCCAGCAGGCTCAGGGCAGTTACTGGAAACACCATATATTTT.

The chain joins TRBV11-2 to TRBJ1-6, with 8 bases aligning to TRBD1. This CDR3 contains 15 residues. CDR1 and CDR2 from the germline V gene are SGHAT and FQNNGV. J gave up 7 bases and V 5 bases, and 7 bases lay outside the gene matches. CDR3 loop: CASSPTGTGNSPLHF. The CDR3 DNA reads as TGTGCCAGCAGCCCCACCGGGACAGGAAATTCACCCCTCCACTTT.

This clone showed up just a few times. This rearrangement joins TRBV3-1 (or the pseudogene TRBV3-2) to TRBJ1-3; D call uncertain. Per germline, CDR1 LGHDT and CDR2 YNNKEL (reference sequence). The V end lost 6 bases, the J end lost 0 bases, and 15 bases lay between the germline ends. The CDR3 spans 16 residues. CDR3 DNA: TGTGCCAGCAGTGAGGGCCATCCGATCTCTGGAAACACCATATATTTT. Translated, it gives CASSEGHPISGNTIYF.

The chain combines TRBV4-1 with TRBJ2-1; 9 bases line up with TRBD2. Trimming at V came to 0 bases and at J to 6 bases, leaving 15 bases not matched to a gene. This CDR3 has 19 amino acids. Germline values: CDR1 MGHRA, CDR2 YSYEKL. DNA for the CDR3: TGCGCCAGCAGCCAAGATCAAAATAGCGGGGGCCCCTTCACCAATGAGCAGTTCTTC. It yields the protein CASSQDQNSGGPFTNEQFF.

The table lists this clone with a count of one. The chain couples TRBV27 to TRBJ2-2; D possibly corresponds to TRBD2 (5 bases). V lost 3 bases to trimming and J lost 6 bases, with 11 bases between them. CDR3 length: 14 amino acids. CDR1 and CDR2 from the germline V gene are MNHEY and SMNVEV (reference sequence). CDR3 sequence: CASSFGLAPGELFF. CDR3 DNA: TGTGCCAGCAGTTTTGGGCTAGCACCCGGGGAGCTGTTTTTT.

The chain couples TRBV6-1 to TRBJ2-3, with D possibly TRBD2 on 5 matching bases. The germline V gene encodes CDR1 MNHNS and CDR2 SASEGT. The CDR3 is made up of 16 amino acids. Trimming pared 3 bases from V and 2 bases from J, leaving 15 bases between. The DNA of the CDR3 is TGTGCCAGCAGTGAGTTCTGGCGGGCGAACACAGATACGCAGTATTTT. It codes for CASSEFWRANTDTQYF.

The rearrangement joins TRBV2 to TRBJ1-2; weak D call: TRBD1 (5 bases). Per germline, CDR1 SNHLY and CDR2 FYNNEI. The CDR3 is 16 residues long. V lost 6 bases and J 4 bases, leaving 21 bases between the germline ends. This chain's CDR3 is CASSDSDSASPYGYTF. In DNA form, the CDR3 reads TGTGCCAGCAGCGATAGTGACAGCGCCTCACCCTATGGCTACACCTTC.

In regard to this clone: Other DNA variants within this sample encode the same CDR3. This chain uses TRBV5-1 with TRBJ1-2; D is undetermined. The germline CDR1 and CDR2 sequences are SGHRS and YFSETQ. V shed 0 bases and J shed 4 bases, with 7 bases lying between them. The CDR3 extends over 13 amino acids. The CDR3 sequence is CASSLGRLYGYTF. CDR3 DNA: TGCGCCAGCAGCTTGGGGAGGCTCTATGGCTACACCTTC.

The chain uses TRBV2 and TRBJ2-3; maybe TRBD2 (6 bases). The CDR3 has 13 residues. Deletions cut 6 bases from V and 4 bases from J, with 11 bases between. Germline CDR1 reads SNHLY; CDR2 reads FYNNEI. The CDR3 bases are TGTGCCAGCAGCCTGGGAGGCTCAGATACGCAGTATTTT. This translates into CASSLGGSDTQYF.

This chain connects TRBV2 to TRBJ2-7; D remains unclear. The CDR3 runs 11 residues. V dropped 7 bases and J dropped 7 bases, with 11 bases sitting between them. The germline V gene has CDR1 SNHLY and CDR2 FYNNEI. The CDR3 DNA sequence: TGTGCCAGCATCTCCATGCGGGAGCAGTACTTC. Translated: CASISMREQYF.

The chain joins TRBV7-2 to TRBJ2-3; a possible D gene is TRBD2 (6 bases). Germline CDR1 SGHTA, CDR2 FQGNSA. V was shortened by 1 base and J by 4 bases, with 12 bases between the two germline ends. The CDR3 contains 15 residues. CDR3 bases: TGTGCCAGCAGCTTAGGTGGGACTCCTTCAGATACGCAGTATTTT. Amino acid sequence: CASSLGGTPSDTQYF.

The chain combines TRBV9 with TRBJ1-2; D is perhaps TRBD1 (6 bases). V lost 6 bases to trimming and J lost 7 bases, with 19 bases between them. The CDR3 is 14 amino acids. Germline CDR1 is SGDLS and CDR2 is YYNGEE. CDR3 protein: CASTKGGGLSGYTF. CDR3 DNA: TGTGCCAGCACCAAAGGGGGGGGTCTGAGTGGCTACACCTTC.

The chain recombines TRBV27 with TRBJ1-6; D gene uncertain. CDR1 MNHEY and CDR2 SMNVEV come from the germline V gene (reference sequence). The CDR3 is 14 amino acids. Trimming removed 3 bases from V and 7 bases from J, with 10 bases in between. The CDR3 reads CASSLTRANSPLHF. Written as DNA, the CDR3 is TGTGCCAGCAGTTTGACTAGGGCCAATTCACCCCTCCACTTT.